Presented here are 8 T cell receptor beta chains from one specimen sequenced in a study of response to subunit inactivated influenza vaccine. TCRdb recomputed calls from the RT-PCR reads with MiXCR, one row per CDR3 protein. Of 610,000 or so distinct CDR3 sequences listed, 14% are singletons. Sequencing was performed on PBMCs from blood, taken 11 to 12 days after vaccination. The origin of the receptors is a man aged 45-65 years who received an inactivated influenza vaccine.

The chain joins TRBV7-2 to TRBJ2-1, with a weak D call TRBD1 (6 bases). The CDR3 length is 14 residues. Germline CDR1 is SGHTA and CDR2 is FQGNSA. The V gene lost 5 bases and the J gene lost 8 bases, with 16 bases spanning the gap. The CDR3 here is CASSPRYRADEQFF. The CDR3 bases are TGTGCCAGCAGCCCAAGATACAGGGCCGATGAGCAGTTCTTC. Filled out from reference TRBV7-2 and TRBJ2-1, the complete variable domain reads GAGVSQSPSNKVTEKGKDVELRCDPISGHTALYWYRQSLGQGLEFLIYFQGNSAPDKSGLPSDRFSAERTGGSVSTLTIQRTQQEDSAVYLCASSPRYRADEQFFGPGTRLTVL.

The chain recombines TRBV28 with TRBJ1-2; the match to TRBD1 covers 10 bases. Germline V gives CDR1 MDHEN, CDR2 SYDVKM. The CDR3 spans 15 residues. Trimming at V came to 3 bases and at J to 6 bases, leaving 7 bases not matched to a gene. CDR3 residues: CASSFPTGGRNGYTF. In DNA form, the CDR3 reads TGTGCCAGCAGTTTCCCGACAGGGGGCCGGAATGGCTACACCTTC.

The CDR3 loop reads CATSDGDRGNTGELFF. In nucleotides, the CDR3 is TGTGCCACCAGTGATGGGGACAGGGGAAACACCGGGGAGCTGTTTTTT. The chain has TRBV24-1 and TRBJ2-2; TRBD1 aligns across 10 bases. The CDR3 loop spans 16 amino acids. V lost 3 bases, J lost 2 bases, and 2 bases stayed unmatched. Germline-derived CDR1 and CDR2 are KGHDR and SFDVKD.

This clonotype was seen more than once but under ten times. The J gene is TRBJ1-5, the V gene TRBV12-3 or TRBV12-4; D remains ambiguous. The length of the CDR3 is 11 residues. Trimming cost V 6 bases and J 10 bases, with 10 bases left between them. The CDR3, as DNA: TGTGCCAGCAGCGACGGTGGACCCCAGCATTTT. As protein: CASSDGGPQHF.

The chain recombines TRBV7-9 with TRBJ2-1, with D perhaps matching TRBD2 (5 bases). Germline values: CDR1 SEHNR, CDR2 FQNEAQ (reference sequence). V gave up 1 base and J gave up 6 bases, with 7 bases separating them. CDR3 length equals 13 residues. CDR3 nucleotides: TGTGCCAGCAGCTTAGGAGGGTTCAATGAGCAGTTCTTC. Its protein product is CASSLGGFNEQFF.

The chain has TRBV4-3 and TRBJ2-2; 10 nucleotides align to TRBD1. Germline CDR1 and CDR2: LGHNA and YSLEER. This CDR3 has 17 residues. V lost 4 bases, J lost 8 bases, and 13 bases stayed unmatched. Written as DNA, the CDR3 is TGCGCCAGCAGCCCGGGACAGGGGTACATCACGTCTGGGGAGCTGTTTTTT. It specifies CASSPGQGYITSGELFF.

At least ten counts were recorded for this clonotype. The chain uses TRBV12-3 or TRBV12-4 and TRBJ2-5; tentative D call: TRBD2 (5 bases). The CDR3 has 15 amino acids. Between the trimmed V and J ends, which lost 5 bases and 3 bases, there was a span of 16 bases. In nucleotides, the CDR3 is TGTGCCAGCAGTCCGGACTTTTTTCGGGAAGAGACCCAGTACTTC. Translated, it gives CASSPDFFREETQYF.

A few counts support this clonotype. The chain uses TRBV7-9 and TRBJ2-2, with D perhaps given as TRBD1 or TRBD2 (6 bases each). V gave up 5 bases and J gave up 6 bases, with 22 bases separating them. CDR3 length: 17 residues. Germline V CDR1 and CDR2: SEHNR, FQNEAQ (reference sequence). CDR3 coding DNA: TGTGCCAGCAGCATCCTCCCGGGGGCGTATTTACCCGGGGAGCTGTTTTTT. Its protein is CASSILPGAYLPGELFF.